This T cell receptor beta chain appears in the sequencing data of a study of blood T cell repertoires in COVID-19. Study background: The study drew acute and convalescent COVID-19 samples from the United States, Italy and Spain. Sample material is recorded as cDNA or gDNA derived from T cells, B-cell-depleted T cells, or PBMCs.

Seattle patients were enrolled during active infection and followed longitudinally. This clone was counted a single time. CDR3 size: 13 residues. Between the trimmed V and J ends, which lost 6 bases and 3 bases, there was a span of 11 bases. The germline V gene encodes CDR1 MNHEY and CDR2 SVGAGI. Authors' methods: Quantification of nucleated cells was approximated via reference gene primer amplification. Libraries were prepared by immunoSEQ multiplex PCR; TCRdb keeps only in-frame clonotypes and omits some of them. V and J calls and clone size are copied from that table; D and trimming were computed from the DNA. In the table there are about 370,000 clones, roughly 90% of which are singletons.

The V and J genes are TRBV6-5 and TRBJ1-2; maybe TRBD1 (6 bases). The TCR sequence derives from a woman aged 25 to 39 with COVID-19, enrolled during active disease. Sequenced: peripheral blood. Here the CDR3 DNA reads TGTGCCAGCAGCCCCGGACAGTACTATGGCTACACCTTC. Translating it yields CASSPGQYYGYTF.